This TCR beta chain was retrieved from a study of cytomegalovirus exposure and HLA in healthy donors. Study summary: Approximately 190 million T cells yielded more than 90 million unique TCR beta sequences in earlier analysis.

Both 60 Vbeta primers and 13 Jbeta primers went into the PCR. Clones were sequenced by immunoSEQ multiplex PCR, and TCRdb holds only the in-frame ones, with some missing. The sample has over 200,000 clones, about 79% seen once. Material: PBMCs. This sequence was found in a male donor in good health and CMV-seronegative.

The CDR3 is CASSFSEIHAEGTEAFF. The CDR3 DNA follows: TGTGCCAGCAGTTTTTCAGAGATCCACGCGGAGGGAACTGAAGCTTTCTTT. The chain couples TRBV27 to TRBJ1-1; D is unclear. CDR3 size: 17 residues. Germline assignment: CDR1 MNHEY and CDR2 SMNVEV (reference sequence). The V end was cut by 3 bases, the J end by 5 bases, with 22 bases between.